The clone carrying this TCR beta chain was seen more than once but under ten times. The data are from a study of blood T cell repertoires in COVID-19. Whole-study context: Sample material is recorded as cDNA or gDNA derived from T cells, B-cell-depleted T cells, or PBMCs.

As originally analysed: By means of reference gene primer amplification, nucleated cell counts were estimated. Assay used: immunoSEQ multiplex PCR; TCRdb lists only in-frame clones, some missing. V and J calls and clone size are as listed in that table; D and trimming were resolved from the DNA. The sample has 120,000 to 150,000 clones, roughly 82% seen once. CDR1 is GTSNPN, CDR2 SVGIG, per germline (reference sequence). Deletions cut 3 bases from V and 1 base from J, with 12 bases between. The CDR3 extends over 15 amino acids. The receptor comes from a human donor in a cohort sampled during active COVID-19. V and J are TRBV30 and TRBJ2-2; TRBD1 might be the D (5 bases). The sequencing input was peripheral blood. The CDR3: CAWSVQGGNTGELFF. CDR3 nucleotide sequence: TGTGCCTGGAGCGTCCAGGGTGGGAACACCGGGGAGCTGTTTTTT.